This TCR beta chain was found in a study of blood T cell repertoires in COVID-19 (dated by TCRdb to the early 2020s). For the study in its entirety: Samples covering the acute and convalescent phases of COVID-19 were provided by collaborators in the United States, Italy and Spain. The material from the prospective study consisted of cDNA or gDNA derived from T cells, B-cell-depleted T cells, or PBMCs. The dataset comprised deeply sampled blood TCRbeta repertoires from subjects exposed to, actively infected with, or recovered from COVID-19. The repertoires were released in a freely available public database meant as a resource for research on the immune response to SARS-CoV-2. Samples were obtained from the ongoing ImmuneRACE study (first 160 participants) and from about 1,300 subjects provided by 6 global collaborators. The sample metadata nearly always contained a de-identified subject ID, COVID-19 status, age in years and sex. Where available, HLA class I and class II types were obtained from metadata supplied by the sample provider rather than from assay-based typing.

Details on this clone: Its specific antigen is unknown. Within one base of it there is no much larger clone, and no base qualities were kept.

TCRbeta CDR3 regions were amplified from genomic DNA by means of the immunoSEQ Assay, a bias-controlled multiplex PCR. On the authors' methods: The number of nucleated cells in each sample was estimated from the amplification of reference gene primers within the assay. To quantify the absolute abundance of each unique TCRbeta CDR3 rearrangement, sequence reads were collapsed and filtered. For each sample, productive Simpson clonality was calculated by taking the square root of Simpson's diversity index across productive rearrangements. TCRdb carries this immuneACCESS record with in-frame sequences only. Its versions omit some clonotypes, under half of them owing to an unresolved V gene in the studies checked, with the rest unexplained. The DNA gave D and trimming, while V, J and clone size come from that table. The sample table contains about 220,000 clones; only one count was recorded for about 87% of them. Of the sample, just over 2.5% falls within the top ten clones.

Sequences SNHLY (CDR1) and FYNNEI (CDR2) are obtained from the germline V gene. CDR3 length: 16 amino acids, cysteine to phenylalanine. Only the CDR3 region is kept as DNA, spanning 48 bases read in frame from base 1. After removal of 3 bases from V and 1 base from J, the junction retains 5 bases not matched to a gene. In the prospective study, participants were about 18 to 90 years old, resided in around 25 geographic areas of the United States, and were enrolled through a virtual design. In the prospective study, cohorts were assigned on the basis of participant-reported clinical history obtained from a screening survey and a study questionnaire. ImmuneRACE Cohort 3 recovered participants were defined by two consecutive negative NP/OP PCR tests, healthcare professional clearance, or symptom resolution. Mobile phlebotomists in the prospective study collected whole blood, serum and a nasopharyngeal or oropharyngeal swab from every participant. Over a roughly 2-month period, participants in the prospective study had the option of providing additional blood draws and questionnaires. Prospective study blood samples were shipped either frozen or at room temperature before DNA extraction.

On the study overall, not on this receptor specifically: The quantity of clinical and demographic metadata differed by source and by participant and was supplied without curation.

The source material was PBMCs or T cells enriched from blood (not recorded which). The receptor was isolated from a woman aged 25 to 39 who had recovered from COVID-19. The V and J segments used are TRBV2 and TRBJ1-2; 10 bases in the junction line up with TRBD1. The CDR3 region has the sequence CASSDPGQGFNYGYTF. The DNA sequence is TGTGCCAGCAGTGATCCGGGACAGGGGTTTAACTATGGCTACACCTTC.